This paragraph covers one T cell receptor beta chain sequence. Its antigen target is currently unknown. No much larger clonotype is one base removed from it; base qualities were not supplied. CDR1 is given as SEHNR and CDR2 as FQNEAQ, both from the germline V gene (reference sequence). The CDR3 spans 15 residues, from the cysteine through the phenylalanine. Of all the DNA, just the CDR3 is kept, 45 bases in frame from base 1. V is shortened by 0 bases, J by 4 bases, and the region joining them spans 12 bases. CD8 naive samples were CD45RO-negative cells positively selected for CCR7, giving a CD45RA+CCR7+ population that excluded TemRA cells. The donors were healthy, HIV-negative adults who had no recently reported acute infections or vaccinations. Every donor was a Caucasian adult residing in Nashville, Tennessee, USA. Blood was collected by leukapheresis, and PBMCs were isolated by Ficoll-Histopaque density gradient centrifugation and then cryopreserved in liquid nitrogen vapor phase. Purity and quantity of every magnetically sorted T cell population were checked by analytical flow cytometry. Each sorted fraction had its genomic DNA isolated and then quantified by UV absorbance on a Nanodrop 2000c.

The sample originates from a study of shared clonotypes between healthy human individuals (dated by TCRdb to the early 2020s). Notes on the research overall: A couple of women and a few men aged 18 to 49 years were included in the cohort. Per donor, three plates each were used for CD4 naive and CD4 memory, two for CD8 naive, and one for CD8 memory. To estimate repertoire size and how much clonotype sharing occurs between individuals, the study deeply sequenced the blood TCR repertoires of 4 to 6 healthy adults. To increase sequencing depth and limit assay-specific biases, TCR repertoire library preparation and sequencing were carried out by different laboratories using diverse techniques. Per donor, leukapheresis produced somewhere between about 0.8 and 9 billion PBMCs. The research as a whole found: Roughly 5% of naive CD4, 3.5% of naive CD8, 2.3% of memory CD4, and about 0.4% of memory CD8 clonotypes were shared across several donors. The small number of donors limited the genetic and exposure-history diversity represented. Larger estimated clonotype richness was generally found for naive subsets than for memory subsets. Pairwise subsampling led to the expectation that sequencing depth would affect the degree of clonotype sharing among donors. Clonotypes shared by all four sorted-subset donors showed higher generation probabilities than non-shared clonotypes. Sampling was restricted to blood, and TCR repertoires in tissues likely differ from the TCR repertoires found in blood. Incomplete sequencing was indicated by rarefaction of sorted-subset datasets, despite the large sequencing depth.

Using the deep immunoSEQ assay, multiplex PCR amplified TCR CDR3 regions from genomic DNA. Extracted genomic DNA from each cell subset was spread evenly across all wells of several immunoSEQ 96-well plates, with each plate serving as a replicate. For sorted subsets, each replicate PCR was loaded with around 200 ng genomic DNA, equivalent to approximately 33,000 T cell genomes. Purified libraries were quantified with a Qubit 3.0 fluorometer, sized on a Bioanalyzer 2100, and re-quantified with the KAPA Library Quantification kit. Each immunoSEQ 96-well plate was sequenced on its own single-read 150-cycle Illumina NextSeq 550 flow cell. From the authors' description of their analysis: Because only junctional sequences without quality scores were contained in the immunoSEQ output, filtering matching that applied to full-length reads could not be performed. To assign V/J genes and CDR3, sequences were annotated against IMGT germline references using PyIR, a Python wrapper for IgBLAST v1.9. Reads with weak V/J assignments (E-value above 1e-6), missing CDR3, stop codons, out-of-frame junctions, or ambiguous translated residues were removed. V3J clonotypes were defined as sequences sharing an identical inferred V gene, J gene, and CDR3 amino acid sequence. Percentage overlap between repertoires was computed as shared unique clonotypes divided by the size of the smaller repertoire. RTK rarefaction, the Chao1 estimator, and Recon v2.1 estimates of unobserved clonotypes were used to assess repertoire richness. Generation probabilities for all TCRbeta clonotypes obtained by the gDNA method from a handful of donors were computed using OLGA. The source is immuneACCESS, and TCRdb retained only in-frame sequences with V and J called. Part of the clones is not carried over; for the studies checked, unresolved V genes explain less than half of this, and the remainder is unexplained. V and J calls and clone size are copied from that table; D and trimming were computed from the DNA. Within this sample are more than 550,000 clones, with about 91% of them counted one time only. 20% to 25% of the sample goes to the ten largest clones.

This TCR was recovered from a man aged 30 to 39 in good health. The rearranged chain carries TRBV7-9 and TRBJ1-1; no D gene can be assigned with confidence. The sequenced sample consisted of naive CD8+ T cells sorted from blood. The cell subset or site label, read with the paper, signifies: CD45RA+CCR7+. The sequenced DNA is TGTGCCAGCAGCTTAGCCCTTGGCGGGTTCACTGAAGCTTTCTTT. This gives the protein CASSLALGGFTEAFF.